The source of this T cell receptor beta chain is a study (dated by TCRdb to between 2014 and 2016). With regard to the full study: The study tested whether tumor-infiltrating Tregs in breast cancer are recruited from blood Tregs or converted in situ from other CD4+ T cell subsets. Study-wide findings and limitations: Validation in the larger cohort was restricted to a single TCR beta V-J rearrangement rather than whole repertoires. The TCR gene usage of tumor memory CD4+ T cells clustered together with blood and lymph node memory CD4+ cells and with lymph node naive CD4+ cells. The TCR alpha and beta sequences of tumor-infiltrating Tregs showed the greatest overlap with tumor naive CD4+ T cells, followed by blood naive CD4+ T cells.

Tregs were isolated as CD4+CD25+CD127-/low cells. Tregs, naive and memory CD4+ T cells from tumor, blood and ipsilateral draining lymph nodes of five breast cancer patients underwent full-length TCR alpha and beta sequencing. Tumor tissue and lymph nodes obtained from ipsilateral axillary dissection were perfused with PBS, minced and then digested with collagenase I and hyaluronidase. FACS confirmed that the sorted cell populations were more than 90% pure. Including the terminal cysteine and phenylalanine, the CDR3 comprises 14 residues. The kept DNA is CDR3 alone, 42 bases in frame from the first base. Via the germline V gene, CDR1 is SGHVS and CDR2 FNYEAQ. V drops 1 base and J drops 5 bases, leaving 12 bases in between. In this sample, this clonotype turned up many times. No antigen is known for it. Base qualities are not provided; no much larger clone lies one nucleotide away. Full-length TCR variable regions were amplified by 5' RACE PCR with constant-region reverse primers, followed by semi-nested PCR with Nested Universal Primer A. The ReliaPrep RNA Cell Miniprep System was used to extract total RNA, which was then reverse transcribed into 5'RACE-ready cDNA with the SMARTer RACE 5'/3' Kit. Multiplex adaptors were used to barcode full-length TCR alpha and beta libraries, and the barcoded libraries were sequenced on an Illumina MiSeq. Per the source publication's procedure: Sequencing data were pooled across the five patients for each of nine subset-tissue groups and compared by unsupervised clustering of TCR gene usage. The Morisita-Horn index was used to calculate repertoire similarity, with shared sequences weighted according to their contribution to each repertoire. The raw public data were reprocessed by TCRdb itself: fastp quality trimming at Q25, MiXCR clonotype calling, in-frame beta chains only. For every CDR3 protein sequence, its rows merge into one entry that carries the most common genes and DNA. The V and J calls and clone size come from TCRdb's table, not from the authors' own analysis. The sample includes over 45,000 distinct CDR3 sequences, with around 24% observed a single time. The top ten constitute roughly 2.1% of the sample.

The chain is made from TRBV7-6 and TRBJ2-7; TRBD2 is perhaps the D gene, given 5 matching bases. The specimen sequenced was tumor-infiltrating Tregs sorted from the breast tumor. This TCR came from a female donor with breast cancer. In nucleotide form, the sequence is TGTGCCAGCAGCTTAGAGGTTAGCGCAAACGAGCAGTACTTC. This translates into CASSLEVSANEQYF.